A selection of T cell receptor beta chains follows, all from one sample in a study of T-cell reconstitution after alpha-beta-depleted transplantation in children. From the PCR reads, TCRdb called clonotypes with MiXCR, one entry per CDR3 protein. The data show hundreds of thousands of distinct CDR3 sequences, around 17% seen once. The specimen comprised PBMCs, mostly from graft donor cells, sampled 360 days after TCRalphabeta/CD19-depleted stem cell transplant. The receptors come from a male patient younger than 18 who had a stem cell transplant for acute lymphoblastic leukemia, so the T cells may come from the graft donor. The CDR3 runs from the conserved cysteine through the conserved F or W. A D gene is named only where the DNA matches it firmly. Part of the rows lack a size; the others show once, few, many or a class for expanded clones.

v_gene	d_gene	j_gene	abundance	CDR3aa	CDR3nt
TRBV2	.	TRBJ1-1	few	CASTEQGLQIDTEAFF	TGTGCCAGCACCGAACAGGGTTTGCAAATCGACACTGAAGCTTTCTTT
TRBV5-1	.	TRBJ2-7	few	CASSRQDRTYEQYF	TGCGCCAGCAGCAGACAAGACCGTACCTACGAGCAGTACTTC
TRBV5-1	.	TRBJ2-3	.	CASSLAPGVVNTQYF	TGCGCCAGCAGCTTGGCCCCGGGAGTTGTGAATACGCAGTATTTT
TRBV12-3/TRBV12-4	.	TRBJ2-7	few	CASSLAPRTSEQYF	TGTGCCAGCAGTTTGGCCCCAAGAACGTCCGAGCAGTACTTC
TRBV12-3/TRBV12-4	TRBD2	TRBJ2-7	many	CASSPSSITSVYEQYF	TGTGCCAGCAGCCCGTCCTCCATAACTAGCGTCTACGAGCAGTACTTC
TRBV11-2	TRBD2	TRBJ2-5	.	CASSFGLAGDQETQYF	TGTGCCAGCAGCTTCGGGCTAGCGGGAGACCAAGAGACCCAGTACTTC
TRBV12-3/TRBV12-4	TRBD1	TRBJ2-7	few	CASSLAGQGREQYF	TGTGCCAGCAGTTTAGCGGGACAGGGGAGGGAGCAGTACTTC
TRBV21-1	.	TRBJ2-1	few	CASSKDGTVGLAGGQYNEQFF	TGTGCCAGCAGCAAAGATGGAACCGTAGGTCTAGCGGGAGGGCAGTACAATGAGCAGTTCTTC
TRBV20-1	TRBD2	TRBJ2-7	few	CSVPTSGSYEQYF	TGCAGTGTCCCGACTAGCGGCTCCTACGAGCAGTACTTC
TRBV12-3/TRBV12-4	TRBD1	TRBJ2-1	.	CASNRDRGNEQFF	TGTGCCAGCAATCGGGACAGGGGAAATGAGCAGTTCTTC
TRBV20-1	.	TRBJ2-7	.	CSALQGSSYEQYF	TGCAGTGCCCTCCAGGGGAGCTCCTACGAGCAGTACTTC
TRBV29-1	.	TRBJ2-2	many	CSVGGVMNTGELFF	TGCAGCGTTGGGGGGGTAATGAACACCGGGGAGCTGTTTTTT
TRBV5-5	.	TRBJ2-5	.	CASSSLTLETQYF	TGTGCCAGCAGCTCCCTGACTCTGGAGACCCAGTACTTC
TRBV12-3/TRBV12-4	.	TRBJ2-5	.	CASSLSLFGETQYF	TGTGCCAGCAGTTTGTCTCTGTTTGGGGAGACCCAGTACTTC
TRBV18	.	TRBJ2-7	few	CASSPSAGPYEQYF	TGTGCCAGCTCACCTTCGGCAGGACCCTACGAGCAGTACTTC
TRBV3-1	.	TRBJ2-7	.	CASSLGRRQYF	TGTGCCAGCAGCCTCGGACGAAGGCAGTACTTC
TRBV27	TRBD1	TRBJ2-4	.	CASSSLTGTVQNIQYF	TGTGCCAGCAGCTCCCTAACCGGGACAGTACAAAACATTCAGTACTTC
TRBV7-2	.	TRBJ2-7	.	CASSFGGSYEHYF	TGTGCCAGCAGCTTTGGGGGGTCCTACGAGCATTACTTC